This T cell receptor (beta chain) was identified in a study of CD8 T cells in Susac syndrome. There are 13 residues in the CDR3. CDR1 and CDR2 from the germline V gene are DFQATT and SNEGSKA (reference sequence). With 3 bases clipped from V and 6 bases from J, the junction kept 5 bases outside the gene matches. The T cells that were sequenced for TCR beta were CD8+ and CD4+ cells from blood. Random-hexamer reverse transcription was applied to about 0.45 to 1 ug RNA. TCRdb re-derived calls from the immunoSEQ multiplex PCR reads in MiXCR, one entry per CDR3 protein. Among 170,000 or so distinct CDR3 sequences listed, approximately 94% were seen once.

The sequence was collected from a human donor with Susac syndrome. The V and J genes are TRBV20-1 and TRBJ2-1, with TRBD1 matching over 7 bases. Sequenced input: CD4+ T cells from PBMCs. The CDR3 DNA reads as TGCAGTGCTAGCTCAGGGGGTGGCAATGAGCAGTTCTTC. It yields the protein CSASSGGGNEQFF.